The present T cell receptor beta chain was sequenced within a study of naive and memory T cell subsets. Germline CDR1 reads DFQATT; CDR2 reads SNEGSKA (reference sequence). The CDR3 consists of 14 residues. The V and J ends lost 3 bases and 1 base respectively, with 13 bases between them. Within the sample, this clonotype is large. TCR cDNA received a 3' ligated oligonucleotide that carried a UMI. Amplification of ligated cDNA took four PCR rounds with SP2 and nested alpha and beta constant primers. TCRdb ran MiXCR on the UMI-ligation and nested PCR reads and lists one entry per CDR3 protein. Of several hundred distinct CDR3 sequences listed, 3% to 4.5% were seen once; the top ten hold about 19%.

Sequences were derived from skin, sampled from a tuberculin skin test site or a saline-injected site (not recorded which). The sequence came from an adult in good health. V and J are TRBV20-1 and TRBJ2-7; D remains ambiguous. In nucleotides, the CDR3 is TGCAGTGCTAGTCGGACCCAGAGTTCCTACGAGCAGTACTTC. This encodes CSASRTQSSYEQYF.